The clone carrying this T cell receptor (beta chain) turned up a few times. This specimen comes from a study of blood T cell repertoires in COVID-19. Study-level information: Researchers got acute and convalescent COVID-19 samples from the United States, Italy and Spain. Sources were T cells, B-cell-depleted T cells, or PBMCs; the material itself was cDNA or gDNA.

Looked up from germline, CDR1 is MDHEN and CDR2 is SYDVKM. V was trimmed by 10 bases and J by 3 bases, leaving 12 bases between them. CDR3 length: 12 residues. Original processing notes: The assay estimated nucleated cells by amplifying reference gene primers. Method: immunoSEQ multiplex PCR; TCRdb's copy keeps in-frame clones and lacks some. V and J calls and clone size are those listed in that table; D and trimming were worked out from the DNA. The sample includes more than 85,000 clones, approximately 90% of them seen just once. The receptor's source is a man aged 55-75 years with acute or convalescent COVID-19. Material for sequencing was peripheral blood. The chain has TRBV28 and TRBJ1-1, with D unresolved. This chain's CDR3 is CATNYGDTEAFF. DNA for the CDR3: TGTGCCACCAATTACGGGGACACTGAAGCTTTCTTT.